The T cell receptor (beta chain) under discussion was sequenced for a study of T cells in women clearing cervical HPV infection. Whole-study context: Case blood was drawn a median around 150 days after lesion detection.

Regarding this clone: From the germline J gene comes the end of the CDR3, since the read stops 3 residues before it.

The germline CDR1 and CDR2 sequences are LNHDA and SQIVND (reference sequence). V lost 3 bases and J lost 5, with 7 bases in between. This CDR3 comprises 12 residues. The method was immunoSEQ multiplex PCR; TCRdb's version includes in-frame clones alone and lacks a portion of them. This sample's table has roughly 30,000 clones. This TCR derives from a woman aged 18 to 75 with a cervical HPV16 infection that either progressed to CIN3+ or cleared (not recorded which). Sequenced: blood buffy coat. The J gene is TRBJ1-2, the V gene TRBV19, with D tentatively TRBD1 (5 bases). This CDR3 is CASSMGGYGYTF. Partial CDR3 DNA: TGTGCCAGTAGTATGGGGGGGTATGGC.